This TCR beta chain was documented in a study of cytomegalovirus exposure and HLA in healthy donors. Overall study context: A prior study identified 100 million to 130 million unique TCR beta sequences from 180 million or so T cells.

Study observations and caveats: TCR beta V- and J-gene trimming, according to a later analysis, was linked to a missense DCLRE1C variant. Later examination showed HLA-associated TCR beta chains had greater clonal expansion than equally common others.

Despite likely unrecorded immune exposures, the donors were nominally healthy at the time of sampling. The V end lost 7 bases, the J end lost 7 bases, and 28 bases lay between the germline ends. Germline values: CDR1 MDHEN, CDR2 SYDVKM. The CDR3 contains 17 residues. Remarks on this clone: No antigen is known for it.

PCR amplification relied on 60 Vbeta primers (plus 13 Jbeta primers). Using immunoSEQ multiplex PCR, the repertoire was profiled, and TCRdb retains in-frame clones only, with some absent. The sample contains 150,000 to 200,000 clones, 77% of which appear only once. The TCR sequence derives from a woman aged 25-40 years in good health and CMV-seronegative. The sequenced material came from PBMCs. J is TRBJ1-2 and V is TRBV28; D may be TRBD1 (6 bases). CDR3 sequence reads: CASIPISPLGTTGGYTF. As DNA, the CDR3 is TGTGCCAGCATCCCAATTTCCCCACTCGGGACAACGGGTGGCTACACCTTC.